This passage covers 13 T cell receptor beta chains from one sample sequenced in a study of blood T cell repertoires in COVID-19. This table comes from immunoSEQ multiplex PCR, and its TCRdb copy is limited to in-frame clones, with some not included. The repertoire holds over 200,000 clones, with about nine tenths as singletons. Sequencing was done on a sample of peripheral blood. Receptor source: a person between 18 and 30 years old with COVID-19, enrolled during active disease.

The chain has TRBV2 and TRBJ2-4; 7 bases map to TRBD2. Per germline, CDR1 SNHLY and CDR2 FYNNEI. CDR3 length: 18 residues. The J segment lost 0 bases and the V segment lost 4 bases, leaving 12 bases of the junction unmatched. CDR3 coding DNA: TGTGCCAGCAGTGCGGAGCTATGGGGGGGACTAGCCAAAAACATTCAGTACTTC. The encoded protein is CASSAELWGGLAKNIQYF.

Here the CDR3 DNA reads TGTGCCACCAGGCGGGATGGCACAGATACGCAGTATTTT. It is translated as CATRRDGTDTQYF. The rearrangement uses TRBV15 and TRBJ2-3; tentatively, D is TRBD2 (6 bases). Germline-derived CDR1 and CDR2 are LNHNV and YYDKDF (reference sequence). This CDR3 spans 13 amino acids. The V gene lost 6 bases and the J gene lost 1 base, with 8 bases spanning the gap.

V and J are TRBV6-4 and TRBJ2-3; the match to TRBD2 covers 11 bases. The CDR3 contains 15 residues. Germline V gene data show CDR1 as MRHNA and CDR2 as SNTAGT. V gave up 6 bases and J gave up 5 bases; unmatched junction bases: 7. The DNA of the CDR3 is TGTGCCAGCAGCGAGTCCGGGACTAGCGGAGATACGCAGTATTTT. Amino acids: CASSESGTSGDTQYF.

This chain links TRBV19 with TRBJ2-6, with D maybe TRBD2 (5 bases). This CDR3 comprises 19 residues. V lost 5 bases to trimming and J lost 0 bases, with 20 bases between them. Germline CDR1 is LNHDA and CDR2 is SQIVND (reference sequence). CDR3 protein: CASSPLGRVSFSGANVLTF. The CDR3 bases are TGTGCCAGTAGTCCGCTAGGGCGGGTGTCGTTCTCTGGGGCCAACGTCCTGACTTTC.

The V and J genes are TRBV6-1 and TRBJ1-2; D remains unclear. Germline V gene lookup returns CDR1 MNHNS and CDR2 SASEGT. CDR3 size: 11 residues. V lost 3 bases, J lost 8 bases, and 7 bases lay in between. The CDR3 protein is CASSETDGYTF. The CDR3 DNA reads TGTGCCAGCAGTGAGACTGACGGCTACACCTTC.

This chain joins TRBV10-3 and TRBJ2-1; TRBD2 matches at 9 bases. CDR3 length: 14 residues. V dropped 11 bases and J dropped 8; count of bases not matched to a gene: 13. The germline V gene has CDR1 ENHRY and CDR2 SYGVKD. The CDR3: CASRPREGHDEQFF. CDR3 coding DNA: TGTGCCTCAAGACCGCGGGAGGGCCATGATGAGCAGTTCTTC.

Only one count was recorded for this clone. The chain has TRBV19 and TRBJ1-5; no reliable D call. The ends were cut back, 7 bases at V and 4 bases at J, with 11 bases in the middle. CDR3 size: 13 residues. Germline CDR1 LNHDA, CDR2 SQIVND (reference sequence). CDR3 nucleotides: TGTGCCAGTATTTACACCCCGAATCAGCCCCAGCATTTT. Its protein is CASIYTPNQPQHF.

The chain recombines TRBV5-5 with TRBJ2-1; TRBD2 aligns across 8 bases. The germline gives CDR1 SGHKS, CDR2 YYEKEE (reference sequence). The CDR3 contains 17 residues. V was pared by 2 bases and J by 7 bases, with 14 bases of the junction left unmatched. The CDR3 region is CASSFEPRGGMLNEQFF. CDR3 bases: TGTGCCAGCAGCTTCGAGCCCCGGGGGGGCATGCTGAATGAGCAGTTCTTC.

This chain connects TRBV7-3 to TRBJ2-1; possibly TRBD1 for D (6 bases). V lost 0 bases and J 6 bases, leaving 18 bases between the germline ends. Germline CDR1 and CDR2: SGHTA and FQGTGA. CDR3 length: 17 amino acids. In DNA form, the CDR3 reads TGTGCCAGCAGCTTAACAGTCGGGCAGGGGTGGGCCAATGAGCAGTTCTTC. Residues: CASSLTVGQGWANEQFF. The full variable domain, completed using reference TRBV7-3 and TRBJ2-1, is GAGVSQTPSNKVTEKGKYVELRCDPISGHTALYWYRQSLGQGPEFLIYFQGTGAADDSGLPNDRFFAVRPEGSVSTLKIQRTERGDSAVYLCASSLTVGQGWANEQFFGPGTRLTVL.

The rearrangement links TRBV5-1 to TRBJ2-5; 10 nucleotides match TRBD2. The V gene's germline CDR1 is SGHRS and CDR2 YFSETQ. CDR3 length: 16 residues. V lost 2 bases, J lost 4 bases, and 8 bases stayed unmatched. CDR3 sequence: CASSLEPAGGGETQYF. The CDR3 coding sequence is TGCGCCAGCAGCTTAGAACCAGCGGGAGGGGGAGAGACCCAGTACTTC.

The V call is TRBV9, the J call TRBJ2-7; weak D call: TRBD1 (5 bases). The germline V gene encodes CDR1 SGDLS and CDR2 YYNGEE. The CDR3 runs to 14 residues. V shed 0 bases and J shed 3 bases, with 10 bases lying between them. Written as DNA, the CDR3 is TGTGCCAGCAGCGTAGAAAGGGGTCTCTACGAGCAGTACTTC. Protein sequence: CASSVERGLYEQYF.

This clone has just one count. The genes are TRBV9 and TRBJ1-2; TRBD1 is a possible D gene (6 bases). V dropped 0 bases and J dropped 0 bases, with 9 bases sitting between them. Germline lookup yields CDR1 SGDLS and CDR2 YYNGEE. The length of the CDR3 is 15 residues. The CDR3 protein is CASSVGDIPNYGYTF. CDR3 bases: TGTGCCAGCAGCGTAGGGGACATACCTAACTATGGCTACACCTTC. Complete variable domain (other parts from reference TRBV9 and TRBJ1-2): DSGVTQTPKHLITATGQRVTLRCSPRSGDLSVYWYQQSLDQGLQFLIQYYNGEERAKGNILERFSAQQFPDLHSELNLSSLELGDSALYFCASSVGDIPNYGYTFGSGTRLTVV.

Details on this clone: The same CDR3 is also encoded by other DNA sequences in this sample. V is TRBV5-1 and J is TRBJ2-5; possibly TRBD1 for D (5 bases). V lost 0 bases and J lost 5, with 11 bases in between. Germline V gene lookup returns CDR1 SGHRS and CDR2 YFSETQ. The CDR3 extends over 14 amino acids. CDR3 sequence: CASSLGQGQETQYF. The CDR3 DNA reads TGCGCCAGCAGCTTGGGGCAGGGCCAGGAGACCCAGTACTTC.